This T cell receptor beta chain was found in a study of blood T cell repertoires in COVID-19. Method: immunoSEQ multiplex PCR; TCRdb's copy keeps in-frame clones and lacks some. The repertoire holds 150,000 to 250,000 clones, with more than 75% as singletons. The specimen was peripheral blood. The receptor's source is a woman between 35 and 50 years old with COVID-19, enrolled during active disease.

The CDR3 region has the DNA TGTGCCAGCAGTTTCTACACAGATACGCAGTATTTT. It encodes CASSFYTDTQYF. The chain links TRBV12-3 or TRBV12-4 to TRBJ2-3; D is uncertain. The CDR3 has 12 amino acids. Trimming left V 3 bases short and J 2 bases short, with 3 bases between.